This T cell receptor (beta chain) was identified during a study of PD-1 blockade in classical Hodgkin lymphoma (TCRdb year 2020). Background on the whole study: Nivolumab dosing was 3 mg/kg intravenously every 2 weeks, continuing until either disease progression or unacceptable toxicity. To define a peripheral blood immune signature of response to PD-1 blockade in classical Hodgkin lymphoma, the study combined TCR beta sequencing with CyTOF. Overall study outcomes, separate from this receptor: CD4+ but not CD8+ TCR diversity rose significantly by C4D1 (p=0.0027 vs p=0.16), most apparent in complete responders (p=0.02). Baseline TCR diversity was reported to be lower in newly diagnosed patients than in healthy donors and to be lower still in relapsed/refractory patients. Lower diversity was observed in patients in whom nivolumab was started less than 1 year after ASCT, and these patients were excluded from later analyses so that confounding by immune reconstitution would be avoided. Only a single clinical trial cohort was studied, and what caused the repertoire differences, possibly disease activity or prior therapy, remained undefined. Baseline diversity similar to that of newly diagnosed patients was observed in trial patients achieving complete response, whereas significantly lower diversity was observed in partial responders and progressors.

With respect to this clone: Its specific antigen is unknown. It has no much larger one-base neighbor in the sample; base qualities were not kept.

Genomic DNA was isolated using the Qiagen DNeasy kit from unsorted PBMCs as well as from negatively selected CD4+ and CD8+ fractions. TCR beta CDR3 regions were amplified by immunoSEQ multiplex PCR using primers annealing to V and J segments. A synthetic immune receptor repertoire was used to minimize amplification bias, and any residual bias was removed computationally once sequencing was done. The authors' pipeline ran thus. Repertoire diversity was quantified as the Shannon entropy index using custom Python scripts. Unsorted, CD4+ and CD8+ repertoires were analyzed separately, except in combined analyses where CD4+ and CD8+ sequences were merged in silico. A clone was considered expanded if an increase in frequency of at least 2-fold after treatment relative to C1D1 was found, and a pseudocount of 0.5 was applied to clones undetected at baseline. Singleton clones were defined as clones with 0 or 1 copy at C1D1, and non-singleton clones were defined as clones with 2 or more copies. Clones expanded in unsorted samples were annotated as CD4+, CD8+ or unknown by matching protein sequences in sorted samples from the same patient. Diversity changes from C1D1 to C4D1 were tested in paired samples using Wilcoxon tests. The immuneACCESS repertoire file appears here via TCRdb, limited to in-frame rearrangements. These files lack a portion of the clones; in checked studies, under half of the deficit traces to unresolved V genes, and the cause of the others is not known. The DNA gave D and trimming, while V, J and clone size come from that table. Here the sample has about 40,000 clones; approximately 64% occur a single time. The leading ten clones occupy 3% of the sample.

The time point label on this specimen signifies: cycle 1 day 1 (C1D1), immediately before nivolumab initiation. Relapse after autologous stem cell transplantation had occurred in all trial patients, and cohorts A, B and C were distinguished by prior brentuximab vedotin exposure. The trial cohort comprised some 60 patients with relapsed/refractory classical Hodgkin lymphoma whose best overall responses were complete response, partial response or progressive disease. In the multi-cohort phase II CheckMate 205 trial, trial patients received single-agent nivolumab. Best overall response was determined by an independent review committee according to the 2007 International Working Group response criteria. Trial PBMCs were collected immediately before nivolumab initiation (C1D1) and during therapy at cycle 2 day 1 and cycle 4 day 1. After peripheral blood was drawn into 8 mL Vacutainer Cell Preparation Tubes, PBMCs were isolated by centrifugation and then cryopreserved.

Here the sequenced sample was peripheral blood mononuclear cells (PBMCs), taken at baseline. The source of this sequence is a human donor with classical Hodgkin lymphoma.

The CDR3 loop reads CASSQRDYDEQFF. The DNA sequence is as follows: TGCGCCAGCAGCCAACGGGATTACGATGAGCAGTTCTTC. Recombination linked TRBV4-3 to TRBJ2-1, with TRBD2 perhaps the D gene, on 5 matching bases. The CDR3 covers 13 residues, taking in both the cysteine and the phenylalanine. Just CDR3 DNA is preserved here, 39 bases in frame from base 1. The V end loses 2 bases and the J end loses 8 bases, and a stretch of 10 bases separates them. CDR1 LGHNA and CDR2 YSLEER are derived from the germline V gene.